This TCR beta chain was identified in a study of T cell repertoires in cytomegalovirus infection. Study in general: A matching HLA type, together with CMV infection, was signaled by public TCR beta signatures.

Germline-derived CDR1 and CDR2 are SGHDT and YYEEEE. V lost 4 bases, J lost 0 bases, and 14 bases lay in between. CDR3 length: 15 amino acids. Comments on this clonotype: The antigen remains undetermined. Because it lacks the conserved phenylalanine or tryptophan at the end, this CDR3 is likely a read error.

Study-level results: The ex vivo response showed dominance by HLA-C-restricted CMV-specific TCR beta clonotypes. CMV carriers having the relevant HLA were flagged by cumulative public TCR beta family frequency.

TCRdb called the reads again in MiXCR, with one record for every CDR3 protein. The sample lists 680,000 or so distinct CDR3 sequences, about 40% occurring once. The chain is built from TRBV5-6 and TRBJ2-7, with D maybe TRBD1 (5 bases). The sequenced sample consisted of PBMCs. This TCR was recovered from a human donor in good health (CMV status not recorded). Some clones in this sample may be carry-over from other donors' samples. This CDR3 is CASSLSTAPSYEQYL. DNA for the CDR3: TGTGCCAGCAGCCTGTCGACAGCTCCCTCCTACGAGCAGTACTTA.